The 17 T cell receptor beta chains presented below share a single source sample, sequenced in a study of blood T cell repertoires in COVID-19. The data were produced by immunoSEQ multiplex PCR, yet TCRdb's version contains in-frame clones alone and is incomplete. The table lists about 440,000 clones, about nine tenths of them singletons. The material sequenced was peripheral blood. All receptors derive from a woman aged 50 to 60 with COVID-19, enrolled during active disease.

This chain uses TRBV27 with TRBJ1-2; no firm D call. The germline CDR1 and CDR2 sequences are MNHEY and SMNVEV (reference sequence). V was pared by 3 bases and J by 8 bases, with 16 bases between. The CDR3 runs to 14 residues. CDR3 DNA sequence: TGTGCCAGCAGTTTGGCAGGCCAAAGGAACGGCTACACCTTC. Translation: CASSLAGQRNGYTF.

The J gene is TRBJ1-6, the V gene TRBV11-2; D might be TRBD1 (5 bases). The CDR3 has 13 amino acids. The germline CDR1 and CDR2 sequences are SGHAT and FQNNGV. The V end was cut by 5 bases, the J end by 9 bases, with 11 bases between. The CDR3 sequence is CASSPGGSSPLHF. The CDR3 DNA reads as TGTGCCAGCAGCCCTGGGGGGAGTTCACCCCTCCACTTT.

The rearrangement joins TRBV15 to TRBJ2-3, with D perhaps matching TRBD2 (5 bases). The CDR3 consists of 17 residues. Germline CDR1 and CDR2: LNHNV and YYDKDF (reference sequence). The germline V and J ends were trimmed by 5 bases and 3 bases, with 21 bases remaining between them. The CDR3 DNA sequence: TGTGCCACCAGCGGAAGTCCGGACGGTTCGGGAACAGATACGCAGTATTTT. It yields the protein CATSGSPDGSGTDTQYF. The full variable domain, in which reference TRBV15 and TRBJ2-3 provide the parts outside the CDR3, is DAMVIQNPRYQVTQFGKPVTLSCSQTLNHNVMYWYQQKSSQAPKLLFHYYDKDFNNEADTPDNFQSRRPNTSFCFLDIRSPGLGDTAMYLCATSGSPDGSGTDTQYFGPGTRLTVL.

CDR3 DNA: TGTGCCAGCAGCCCGGGGGGGGCGGGGTGGGGAGAGACCCAGTACTTC. As protein: CASSPGGAGWGETQYF. This sequence joins TRBV9 and TRBJ2-5, with TRBD2 identical over 8 bases. The CDR3 length is 16 residues. Germline CDR1 is SGDLS and CDR2 is YYNGEE. With 4 bases clipped from V and 4 bases from J, the junction kept 12 bases outside the gene matches.

The chain recombines TRBV5-6 with TRBJ1-2; 10 nucleotides agree with TRBD1. This CDR3 has 16 residues. Germline V gene sequence: CDR1 SGHDT, CDR2 YYEEEE. Trimming cost V 4 bases and J 0 bases; bases outside gene matches: 6. CDR3 sequence reads: CASSPGTGDTNYGYTF. The DNA of the CDR3 is TGTGCCAGCAGCCCCGGGACAGGGGACACTAACTATGGCTACACCTTC.

In nucleotides, the CDR3 is TGTGCCAGCAGCCTCGGTTCGGGGGGCGAGCAGTACTTC. Translated, it gives CASSLGSGGEQYF. This chain links TRBV3-1 (or the pseudogene TRBV3-2) with TRBJ2-7; 7 bases agree with TRBD2. In germline, CDR1 is LGHDT, CDR2 YNNKEL (reference sequence). The CDR3 is made up of 13 amino acids. V was clipped by 4 bases and J by 6 bases; unmatched bases: 6.

The rearrangement uses TRBV30 and TRBJ2-3, with 8 bases matching TRBD2. This CDR3 comprises 15 residues. Looked up from germline, CDR1 is GTSNPN and CDR2 is SVGIG (reference sequence). V lost 0 bases and J lost 0; bases outside the gene matches: 2. DNA of the CDR3: TGTGCCTGGAGTGTGGCTAGCGGGAGCACAGATACGCAGTATTTT. Encoded protein: CAWSVASGSTDTQYF.

V is TRBV30 and J is TRBJ2-3; 9 positions match TRBD2. J lost 3 bases, V lost 4 bases, and 14 bases had no gene match. The CDR3 loop spans 17 amino acids. Germline lookup yields CDR1 GTSNPN and CDR2 SVGIG (reference sequence). CDR3 nucleotides: TGTGCCTGGACCTTAGCGGGGGCAATAACAGGTACAGATACGCAGTATTTT. It yields the protein CAWTLAGAITGTDTQYF.

In nucleotides, the CDR3 is TGTGCCAGCAGCAGCACAGAATCTAACTATGGCTACACCTTC. This gives the protein CASSSTESNYGYTF. The chain couples TRBV6-5 to TRBJ1-2; no firm D call. V was trimmed by 6 bases and J by 0 bases, leaving 11 bases between them. CDR1 MNHEY and CDR2 SVGAGI come from the germline V gene. The CDR3 has 14 amino acids.

The CDR3 region is CASSALLAGGQGEQFF. CDR3 bases: TGTGCCAGCAGCGCTCTCCTAGCGGGGGGGCAGGGTGAGCAGTTCTTC. This rearrangement joins TRBV9 to TRBJ2-1, with TRBD2 matching over 12 bases. Per germline, CDR1 SGDLS and CDR2 YYNGEE. This CDR3 has 16 amino acids. The J segment lost 9 bases and the V segment lost 3 bases, leaving 10 bases of the junction unmatched. The complete variable domain, with remaining parts taken from reference TRBV9 and TRBJ2-1, reads DSGVTQTPKHLITATGQRVTLRCSPRSGDLSVYWYQQSLDQGLQFLIQYYNGEERAKGNILERFSAQQFPDLHSELNLSSLELGDSALYFCASSALLAGGQGEQFFGPGTRLTVL.

V is TRBV28 and J is TRBJ1-1; D not resolved. Germline V gene lookup returns CDR1 MDHEN and CDR2 SYDVKM. The length of the CDR3 is 13 residues. V was clipped by 6 bases and J by 7 bases, with 15 bases between them. The CDR3, as DNA: TGTGCCAGCAGACTCACCAGTGCGGGTGAAGCTTTCTTT. Its translation is CASRLTSAGEAFF. Drawing the rest from reference TRBV28 and TRBJ1-1, the complete variable domain is DVKVTQSSRYLVKRTGEKVFLECVQDMDHENMFWYRQDPGLGLRLIYFSYDVKMKEKGDIPEGYSVSREKKERFSLILESASTNQTSMYLCASRLTSAGEAFFGQGTRLTVV.

This clone was picked up a small number of times. The J gene is TRBJ2-6, the V gene TRBV7-8, with a possible D match to TRBD1 (5 bases). V was clipped by 1 base and J by 3 bases, with 16 bases between them. The CDR3 loop spans 18 amino acids. Germline CDR1 is SGHVS and CDR2 is FQNEAQ. The chain's CDR3 is CASSLGRGRGFGANVLTF. DNA for the CDR3: TGTGCCAGCAGCTTAGGTAGGGGCCGCGGATTTGGGGCCAACGTCCTGACTTTC.

This clone has only a few counts. This chain uses TRBV2 with TRBJ2-1; D is undetermined. The V gene lost 8 bases and the J gene lost 7 bases, with 15 bases spanning the gap. The germline gives CDR1 SNHLY, CDR2 FYNNEI. CDR3 length equals 13 residues. The CDR3 sequence: CASRPPRGNEQFF. For the CDR3, the DNA is TGTGCCAGCCGCCCGCCCAGAGGTAATGAGCAGTTCTTC.

This clone has just one count. CDR3 nucleotides: TGTGCCACCAGGGGAGCCAGCACCGGGGAGCTGTTTTTT. Its protein product is CATRGASTGELFF. The V and J genes are TRBV27 and TRBJ2-2; D is possibly TRBD1 (6 bases). The length of the CDR3 is 13 residues. The V gene's germline CDR1 is MNHEY and CDR2 SMNVEV (reference sequence). Trimming left V 10 bases short and J 4 bases short, with 13 bases between.

The rearrangement links TRBV30 to TRBJ1-6; 8 bases align to TRBD1. The germline V gene encodes CDR1 GTSNPN and CDR2 SVGIG (reference sequence). The CDR3 length is 14 residues. CDR3 in amino acids: CATPRQGPNSPLHF. Here the CDR3 DNA reads TGTGCTACCCCCCGACAGGGGCCCAATTCACCCCTCCACTTT.

The chain links TRBV24-1 to TRBJ2-3, with D perhaps TRBD1 (5 bases). Germline V gives CDR1 KGHDR, CDR2 SFDVKD. The CDR3 spans 15 residues. Trimming took off 3 bases at V and 4 bases at J, with 13 bases between the two ends. In DNA, the CDR3 is TGTGCCACCAGTGATGGGTGGGGCCGGTCAGATACGCAGTATTTT. It is translated as CATSDGWGRSDTQYF.

This clone has more than one count but fewer than ten. This chain uses TRBV3-1 (or the pseudogene TRBV3-2) with TRBJ2-7; D uncertain. This CDR3 comprises 13 residues. The V end lost 0 bases, the J end lost 4 bases, and 7 bases lay between the germline ends. CDR1 LGHDT and CDR2 YNNKEL come from the germline V gene (reference sequence). As DNA, the CDR3 is TGTGCCAGCAGCCAAGAATCCAGTTACGAGCAGTACTTC. It specifies CASSQESSYEQYF.